This T cell receptor (beta chain) was recovered during a study of breast tumors, draining lymph nodes, adjacent tissues. The table lists this clonotype with many counts. No antigen is known for it. TCRdb reanalysed the multiplex PCR reads using MiXCR and keeps one entry per CDR3 protein. The data show fewer than 300,000 distinct CDR3 sequences, about 30% seen once. Axillary draining lymph nodes of breast cancer patients supplied the node samples. Study-level results: That most tumor T cells come from lymph nodes remained unproven. Tumor TCR diversity was below lymph nodes but above nontumor tissue. Tumor and nontumor repertoires were significantly more similar in luminal-like than in basal-like breast cancer.

Trimming cost V 3 bases and J 1 base, with 16 bases left between them. Germline CDR1 DFQATT, CDR2 SNEGSKA (reference sequence). The CDR3 length is 16 residues. The TCR comes from a female donor with breast cancer. Some clones in this sample may be carry-over from other donors' samples. Source material: axillary lymph node tissue. V is TRBV20-1 and J is TRBJ1-5, with TRBD1 as a possible D gene (6 bases). CDR3: CSASIEGGGSNQPQHF. The CDR3 DNA is TGCAGTGCTAGCATTGAGGGGGGTGGAAGCAATCAGCCCCAGCATTTT.